The entry below gives a single TCR beta chain sequence along with its context. This sample was taken from a study of PD-L1 blockade in urothelial cancer. Profiling relied on immunoSEQ multiplex PCR, and the TCRdb table lists in-frame clones only, not all of them. The table lists some 35,000 clones, just over 35% of them singletons, with about 9.8% in the top ten. Trimming took off 5 bases at V and 6 bases at J, with 15 bases between the two ends. Looked up from germline, CDR1 is SGHRS and CDR2 is YFSETQ. The CDR3 covers 14 residues. Sequenced material: tumor tissue, taken before atezolizumab (anti-PD-L1) treatment. This clonotype was obtained from a man aged 55 to 69 with urothelial cancer. V is TRBV5-1 and J is TRBJ2-1; no clear D gene. As DNA, the CDR3 is TGCGCCAGCAGTCACGGACCGGGCTCCAATGAGCAGTTCTTC. Translated, it gives CASSHGPGSNEQFF.